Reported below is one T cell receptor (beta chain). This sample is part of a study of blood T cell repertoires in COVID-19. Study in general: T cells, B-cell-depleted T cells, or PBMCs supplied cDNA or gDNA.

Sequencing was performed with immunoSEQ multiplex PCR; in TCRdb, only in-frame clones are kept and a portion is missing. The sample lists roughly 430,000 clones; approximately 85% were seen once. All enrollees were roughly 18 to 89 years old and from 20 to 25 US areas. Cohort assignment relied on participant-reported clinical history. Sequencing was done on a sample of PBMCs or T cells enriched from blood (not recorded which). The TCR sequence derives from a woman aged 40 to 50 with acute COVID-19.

This CDR3 reads CASSPQAGQGEQYF. The CDR3 bases are TGTGCCAGCAGCCCCCAAGCCGGACAGGGCGAGCAGTACTTC. The V call is TRBV11-2, the J call TRBJ2-7; TRBD1 aligns across 8 bases. Losses at the gene ends were 5 bases for V and 6 bases for J; bases not matched to a gene: 9. Germline V lookup: CDR1 SGHAT, CDR2 FQNNGV. The CDR3 consists of 14 residues.